This T cell receptor (beta chain) originates from a study of blood T cells in healthy people across ages. In regard to this clonotype: What it binds is unknown.

CDR3 length: 15 amino acids. V was cut by 5 bases and J by 2 bases, with 15 bases left in between. In germline, CDR1 is SEHNR, CDR2 FQNEAQ (reference sequence). Study observations and caveats: Estimates of diversity drawn from one million T cells were considered underestimates. Roughly linear age-related decline in beta diversity appeared, significant by age 40.

Combining a sample-barcoded 5' primer with a J-beta primer mix, a second PCR ran for about 7 to 11 cycles. Sequencing of every sample gave 3 million or more CDR3-containing paired-end reads. MiXCR, applied by TCRdb to the 5' RACE reads, yields one record per CDR3 protein. The table records about 830,000 distinct CDR3 sequences, less than 80% of them present only once. The source material was blood. The source of this sequence is a man younger than 40 in good health. V gene TRBV7-9 combines with J gene TRBJ1-2; D is undetermined. The CDR3: CASSPQGAANYGYTF. The CDR3 DNA sequence: TGTGCCAGCAGCCCTCAAGGAGCGGCCAACTATGGCTACACCTTC.